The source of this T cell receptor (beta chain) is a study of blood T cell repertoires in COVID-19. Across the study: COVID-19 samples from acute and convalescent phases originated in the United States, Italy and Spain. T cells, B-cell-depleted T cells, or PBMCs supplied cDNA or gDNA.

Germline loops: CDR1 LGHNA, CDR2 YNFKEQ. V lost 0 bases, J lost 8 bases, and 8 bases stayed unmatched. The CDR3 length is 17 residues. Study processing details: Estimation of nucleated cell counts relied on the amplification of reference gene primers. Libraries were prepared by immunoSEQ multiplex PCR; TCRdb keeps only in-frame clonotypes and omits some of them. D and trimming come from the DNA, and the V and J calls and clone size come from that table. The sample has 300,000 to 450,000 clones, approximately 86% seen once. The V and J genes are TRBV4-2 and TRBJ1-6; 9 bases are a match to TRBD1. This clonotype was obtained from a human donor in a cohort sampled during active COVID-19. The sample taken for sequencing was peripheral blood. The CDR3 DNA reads TGTGCCAGCAGCCAAGACGGGACAGGGTATTTGGATTCACCCCTCCACTTT. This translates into CASSQDGTGYLDSPLHF.